This is a list of T cell receptor beta chains from one sample in a study of blood T cell repertoires in COVID-19. Profiled with immunoSEQ multiplex PCR; TCRdb holds only in-frame clones, not every one. The sample includes some 300,000 clones, just under 90% of them seen just once. The specimen sequenced was peripheral blood. These receptors originate from a woman between 45 and 65 years old with COVID-19, enrolled during active disease. The CDR3 runs from the conserved cysteine through the conserved F or W. A D gene is named only where the DNA matches it firmly. Clone size, where shown, is once, few, many, or a class for clones that have expanded.

V gene	clone size	D gene	J gene	CDR3 length	CDR3 DNA	CDR3 protein
TRBV11-2	few	TRBD2	TRBJ2-1	18	TGTGCCAGCAGCTTTCTCGTTTTTCGGACTAGCGGGTACAATGAGCAGTTCTTC	CASSFLVFRTSGYNEQFF
TRBV19	-	TRBD1	TRBJ1-1	15	TGTGCCAGTAGTATACTACCTACAGGGGGATGGGGAGCTTTCTTT	CASSILPTGGWGAFF
TRBV5-5	-	TRBD2	TRBJ2-2	17	TGTGCCAGCAGCTCTGGGACTAGCGGGAGCTATACCGGGGAGCTGTTTTTT	CASSSGTSGSYTGELFF
TRBV28	-	-	TRBJ1-2	13	TGTGCCAGCAGTTTAATCAGGGTCCATGGCTACACCTTC	CASSLIRVHGYTF
TRBV10-1	-	TRBD1	TRBJ1-1	14	TGCGCCAGCAGTGGTTGGACAGGCGGCGCTGAAGCTTTCTTT	CASSGWTGGAEAFF
TRBV7-2	-	-	TRBJ2-1	13	TGTGCCAGCAGCTTAGGAGGTCGTAATGAGCAGTTCTTC	CASSLGGRNEQFF
TRBV6-6	-	TRBD2	TRBJ2-7	15	TGTGCCAGCAGGACGGGGCTAGCGGGTTTGTACGAGCAGTACTTC	CASRTGLAGLYEQYF
TRBV3-1/TRBV3-2	-	-	TRBJ1-2	16	TGTGCCAGCAGCCAAGATAACCCGGGAGGGATCTATGGCTACACCTTC	CASSQDNPGGIYGYTF
TRBV5-5	-	TRBD2	TRBJ2-7	16	TGTGCCAGCAGCTTGGGGCTAGCGGGAGGATCGGTTGAGCAGTACTTC	CASSLGLAGGSVEQYF
TRBV7-3	-	TRBD1	TRBJ1-1	15	TGTGCCAGCAGCTACTCCCGACAGGGGCGGGGTGAAGCTTTCTTT	CASSYSRQGRGEAFF
TRBV11-2	-	TRBD1	TRBJ2-5	17	TGTGCCAGCAGCTTAGGGCCAGGGGGCAGGGGTAGGGAGACCCAGTACTTC	CASSLGPGGRGRETQYF
TRBV7-9	-	-	TRBJ1-4	16	TGTGCCAGCAGCTTAGCTACGGGGGCAACTAATGAAAAACTGTTTTTT	CASSLATGATNEKLFF
TRBV5-1	-	-	TRBJ2-1	18	TGCGCCAGCAGCTTGGCCAATCCCAGTCCCCTAGGTCTAAATGAGCAGTTCTTC	CASSLANPSPLGLNEQFF
TRBV4-1	-	TRBD1	TRBJ2-7	14	TGCGCCAGCAGTCGTCCGGGACAGGGGAGCGAGCAGTACTTC	CASSRPGQGSEQYF
TRBV5-4	once	TRBD2	TRBJ2-1	15	TGTGCCAGCAGCTTTTCGAGCGGGAGTTACAATGAGCAGTTCTTC	CASSFSSGSYNEQFF
TRBV19	-	TRBD2	TRBJ2-2	20	TGTGCCAGTAGTATCCCCGCCAGGGGAGGTAGCGGGAGTAACACCGGGGAGCTGTTTTTT	CASSIPARGGSGSNTGELFF
TRBV9	-	TRBD2	TRBJ2-2	17	TGTGCCAGCAGCAAGAGCGGGAGGGCCCCGATGACCGGGGAGCTGTTTTTT	CASSKSGRAPMTGELFF
TRBV11-2	-	-	TRBJ1-5	15	TGTGCCAGCAGCCCGGGGGGGGCTAGCAATCAGCCCCAGCATTTT	CASSPGGASNQPQHF
TRBV9	-	-	TRBJ2-1	13	TGTGCCAGCAGCGTAGAGTATGGGCGGGACGAGTTCTTC	CASSVEYGRDEFF
TRBV10-2	-	-	TRBJ1-1	13	TGCGCCAGCAGGGACACTATTAACACTGAAGCTTTCTTT	CASRDTINTEAFF
TRBV19	-	TRBD2	TRBJ2-3	16	TGTGCCAGTAGTGATAGCGGGAGGAGGTTTTCAGATACGCAGTATTTT	CASSDSGRRFSDTQYF
TRBV29-1	-	-	TRBJ1-5	13	TGCAGCGTTGTTGGGGGGGGCAATCAGCCCCAGCATTTT	CSVVGGGNQPQHF
TRBV3-1/TRBV3-2	-	TRBD1	TRBJ1-1	14	TGTGCCAGCAGACGGGGACAGGGCGGGACTGAAGCTTTCTTT	CASRRGQGGTEAFF
TRBV30	-	TRBD1	TRBJ1-2	13	TGTGCCTGTGAGGACAGGTCGGCCTATGGCTACACCTTC	CACEDRSAYGYTF
TRBV21-1	-	-	TRBJ2-6	20	TGTGCCAGCAGCGCCCGGGGGGACAGGGCCGATCTATCTGGGGCCAACGTCCTGACTTTC	CASSARGDRADLSGANVLTF
TRBV19	-	TRBD1	TRBJ1-1	16	TGTGCCAGTAGTATAGTAGGGGGACAGGTTAACACTGAAGCTTTCTTT	CASSIVGGQVNTEAFF